Sequencing of this T cell receptor (beta chain) was carried out in a study of blood T cell repertoires in COVID-19. Generated by immunoSEQ multiplex PCR, the TCRdb table keeps only in-frame clones and is missing some. The data contain around 200,000 clones, roughly 80% of them seen just once; the ten biggest clones take up less than 7%. Trimming took 6 bases from V and 4 from J; bases not matched to a gene: 6. The germline V gene has CDR1 LNHDA and CDR2 SQIVND (reference sequence). This CDR3 is 16 amino acids long. Sequencing input: peripheral blood. J is TRBJ2-2 and V is TRBV19, with 12 bases matching TRBD2. This clonotype originated in a woman between 65 and 79 years old with acute or convalescent COVID-19. The CDR3 DNA follows: TGTGCCAGTAGCCCAGGACTAGCGGGACGCACCGGGGAGCTGTTTTTT. Translated: CASSPGLAGRTGELFF.